These 4 T cell receptor beta chains share one sample of origin, sequenced in a study of spatial heterogeneity in lung cancer (dated by TCRdb to between 2018 and 2021). Interpreted using the paper, the time point label stands for: sample taken at primary tumor resection. What the work shows at the level of the full study, not this receptor alone: The tumor nonsynonymous mutation count correlated with the number of expanded intratumoral alpha and beta TCRs.

The protocol used for the library was 5' RACE. Sequencing used a NextSeq 500. Starting from the raw public reads, TCRdb applied fastp trimming at Q25, assembled clones with MiXCR and retained in-frame beta chains. Identical CDR3 proteins give one entry, which carries the most common genes and DNA. This sample holds more than 15,000 distinct CDR3 sequences; roughly 6% were observed only once. The ten largest make up 5.5% to 8% of the sample. These receptors are not linked to any known antigen. The sequenced sample was lung tumor tissue, obtained at surgery. The receptors originated from a male donor with early-stage non-small cell lung cancer.

This clonotype was detected ten times or more. The chain links TRBV9 to TRBJ2-1; D is unresolved. V lost 2 bases and J lost 1, with 4 bases in between. The CDR3 contains 13 residues. Looked up from germline, CDR1 is SGDLS and CDR2 is YYNGEE. DNA for the CDR3: TGTGCCAGCAGCGTCAATTCCTACAATGAGCAGTTCTTC. Translating it yields CASSVNSYNEQFF.

This clonotype appeared many times. The chain employs TRBV7-2 and TRBJ2-1, with TRBD2 matching 14 bases. The CDR3 loop spans 17 amino acids. Germline V lookup: CDR1 SGHTA, CDR2 FQGNSA. Trimming took 5 bases from V and 9 from J; bases not matched to a gene: 12. This CDR3 is CASSPRLAGGSWVEQFF. CDR3 nucleotides: TGTGCCAGCAGCCCCAGACTAGCGGGAGGGTCCTGGGTTGAGCAGTTCTTC.

This clonotype was recorded at least ten times. The chain is built from TRBV28 and TRBJ1-2, with a possible D match to TRBD1 (5 bases). The V and J ends lost 6 bases and 0 bases respectively, with 14 bases between them. The CDR3 length is 15 residues. Germline CDR1 is MDHEN and CDR2 is SYDVKM. CDR3 DNA sequence: TGTGCCAGCAGAATGATGGGGGGAGCTAACTATGGCTACACCTTC. This sequence encodes CASRMMGGANYGYTF.

This clonotype was picked up many times. V and J are TRBV29-1 and TRBJ2-5, with 7 nucleotides matching TRBD1. The CDR3 runs to 15 residues. Looked up from germline, CDR1 is SQVTM and CDR2 is ANQGSEA. The ends lost 4 bases at V and 0 bases at J; junction bases unmatched: 8. CDR3 residues: CSVGRGGRNQETQYF. CDR3 nucleotide sequence: TGCAGCGTTGGTAGAGGGGGCCGCAACCAAGAGACCCAGTACTTC.